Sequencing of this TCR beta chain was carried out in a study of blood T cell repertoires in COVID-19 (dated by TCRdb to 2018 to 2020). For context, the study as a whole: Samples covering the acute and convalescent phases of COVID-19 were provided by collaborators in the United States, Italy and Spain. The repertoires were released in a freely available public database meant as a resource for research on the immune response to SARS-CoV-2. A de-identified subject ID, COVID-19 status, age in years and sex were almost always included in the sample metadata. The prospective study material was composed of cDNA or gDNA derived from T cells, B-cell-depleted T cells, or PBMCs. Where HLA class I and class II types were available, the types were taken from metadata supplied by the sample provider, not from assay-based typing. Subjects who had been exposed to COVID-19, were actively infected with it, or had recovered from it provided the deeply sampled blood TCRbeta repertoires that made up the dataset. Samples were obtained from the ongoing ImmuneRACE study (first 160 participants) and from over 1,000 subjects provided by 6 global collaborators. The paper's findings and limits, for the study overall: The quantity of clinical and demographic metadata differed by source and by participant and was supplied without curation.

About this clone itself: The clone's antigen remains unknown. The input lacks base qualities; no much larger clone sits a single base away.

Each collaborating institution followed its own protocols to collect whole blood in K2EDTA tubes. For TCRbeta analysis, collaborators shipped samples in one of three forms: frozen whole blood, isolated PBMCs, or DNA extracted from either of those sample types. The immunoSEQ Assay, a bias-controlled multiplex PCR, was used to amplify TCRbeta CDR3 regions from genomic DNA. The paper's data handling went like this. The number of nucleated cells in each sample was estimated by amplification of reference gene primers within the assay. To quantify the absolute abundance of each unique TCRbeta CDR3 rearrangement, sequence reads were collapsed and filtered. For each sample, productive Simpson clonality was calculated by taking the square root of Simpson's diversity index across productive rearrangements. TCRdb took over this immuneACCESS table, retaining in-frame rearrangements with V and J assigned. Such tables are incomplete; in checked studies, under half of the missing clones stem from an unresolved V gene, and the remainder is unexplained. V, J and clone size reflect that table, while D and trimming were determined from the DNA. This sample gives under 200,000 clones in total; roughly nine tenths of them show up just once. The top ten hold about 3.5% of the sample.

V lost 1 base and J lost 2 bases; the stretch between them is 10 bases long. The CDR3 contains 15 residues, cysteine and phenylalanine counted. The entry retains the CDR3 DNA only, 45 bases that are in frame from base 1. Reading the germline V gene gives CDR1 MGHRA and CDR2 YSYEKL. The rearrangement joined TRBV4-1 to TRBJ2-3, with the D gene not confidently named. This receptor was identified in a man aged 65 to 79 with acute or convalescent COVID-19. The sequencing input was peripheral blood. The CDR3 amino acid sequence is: CASSQARLDTDTQYF. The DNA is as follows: TGCGCCAGCAGCCAAGCACGACTGGACACAGATACGCAGTATTTT.